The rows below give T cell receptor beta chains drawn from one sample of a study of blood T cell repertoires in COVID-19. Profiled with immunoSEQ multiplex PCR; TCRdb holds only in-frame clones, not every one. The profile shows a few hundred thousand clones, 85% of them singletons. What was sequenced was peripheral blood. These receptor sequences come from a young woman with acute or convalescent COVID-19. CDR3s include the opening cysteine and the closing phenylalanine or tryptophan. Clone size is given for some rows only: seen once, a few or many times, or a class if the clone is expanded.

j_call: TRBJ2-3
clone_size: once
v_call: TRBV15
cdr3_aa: CATLPGLEGTDTQYF

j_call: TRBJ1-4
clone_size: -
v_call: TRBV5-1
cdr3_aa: CASSLETGEKLFF

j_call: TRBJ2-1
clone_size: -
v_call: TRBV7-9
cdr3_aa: CASSSPFAGGYNEQFF

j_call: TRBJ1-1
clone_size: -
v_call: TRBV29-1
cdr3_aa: CSVELEENTEAFF

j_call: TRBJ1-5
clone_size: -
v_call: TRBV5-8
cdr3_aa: CASSTAGGRNQPQHF

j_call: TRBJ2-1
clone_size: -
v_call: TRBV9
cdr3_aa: CASSAGEGQGYNEQFF

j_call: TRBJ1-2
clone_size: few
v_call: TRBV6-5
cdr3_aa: CASRRGYDGYTF

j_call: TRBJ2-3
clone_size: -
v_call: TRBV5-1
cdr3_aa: CASSFGLTDTQYF

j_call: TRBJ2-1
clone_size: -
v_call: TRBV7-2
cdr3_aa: CASSSSPSGSRNEQFF

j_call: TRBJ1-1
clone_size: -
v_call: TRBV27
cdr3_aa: CASSSAPGQGVEAFF

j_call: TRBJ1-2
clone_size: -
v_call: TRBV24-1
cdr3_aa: CATSDGAGTGASGYTF

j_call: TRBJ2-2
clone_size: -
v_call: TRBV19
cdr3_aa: CASRGGQGDTGELFF

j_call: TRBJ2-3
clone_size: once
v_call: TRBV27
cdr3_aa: CASKRAGEPDTQYF

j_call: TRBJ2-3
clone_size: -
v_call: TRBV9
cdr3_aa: CASSPGVSTDTQYF

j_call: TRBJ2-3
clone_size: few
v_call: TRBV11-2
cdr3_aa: CASSHLPPGLDTDTQYF

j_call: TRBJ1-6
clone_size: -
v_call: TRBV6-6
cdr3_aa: CASSPMTGGFSSSYNSPLHF

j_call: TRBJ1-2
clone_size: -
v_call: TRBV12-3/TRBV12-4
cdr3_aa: CASSPRTGSGYTF

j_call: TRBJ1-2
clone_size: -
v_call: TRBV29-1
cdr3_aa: CSVAGGYGYTF

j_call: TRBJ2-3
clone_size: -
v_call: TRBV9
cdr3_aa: CASSPGAGASLRTDTQYF

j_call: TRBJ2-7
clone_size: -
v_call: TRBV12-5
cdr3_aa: CASGLVLSGGSYEQYF

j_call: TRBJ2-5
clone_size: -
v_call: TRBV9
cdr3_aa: CASSESNEGLAGAPETQYF

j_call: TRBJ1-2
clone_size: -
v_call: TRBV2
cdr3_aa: CASRPSQGLSGYTF

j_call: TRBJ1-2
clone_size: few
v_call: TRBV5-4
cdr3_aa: CASSLGDREFNYGYTF

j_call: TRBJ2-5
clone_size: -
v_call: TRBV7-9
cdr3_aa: CASSLAQGTGGGETQYF

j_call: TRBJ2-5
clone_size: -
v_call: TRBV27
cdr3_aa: CASSFDRSQETQYF

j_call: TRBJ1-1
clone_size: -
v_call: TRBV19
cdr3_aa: CASSILHGTEAFF

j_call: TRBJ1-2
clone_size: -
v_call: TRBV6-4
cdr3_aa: CASSETGGGGYTF

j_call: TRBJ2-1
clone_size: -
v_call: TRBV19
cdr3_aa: CASSMYRGREQFF

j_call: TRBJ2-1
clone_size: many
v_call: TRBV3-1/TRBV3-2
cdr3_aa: CASSQGLGGDEQFF

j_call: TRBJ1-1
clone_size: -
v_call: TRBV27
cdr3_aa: CASSFEGADTEAFF

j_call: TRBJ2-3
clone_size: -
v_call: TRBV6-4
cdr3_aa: CASSDSSGGAKDTQYF

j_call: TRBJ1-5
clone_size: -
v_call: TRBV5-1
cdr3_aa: CASRLGTAYSNQPQHF

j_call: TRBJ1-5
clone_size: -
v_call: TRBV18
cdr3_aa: CASSPNDGTGEPQHF

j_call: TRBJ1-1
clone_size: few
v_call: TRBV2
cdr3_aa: CASSGRGNTEAFF

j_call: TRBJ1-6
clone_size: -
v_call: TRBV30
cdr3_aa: CAWSPGDRESEPLHF

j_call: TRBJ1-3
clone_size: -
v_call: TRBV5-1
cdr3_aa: CASSPRTGNGNTIYF

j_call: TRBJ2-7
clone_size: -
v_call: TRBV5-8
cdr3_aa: CASTQSGTAMGQYF

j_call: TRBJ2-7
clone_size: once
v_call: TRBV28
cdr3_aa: CASSRLYEQYF

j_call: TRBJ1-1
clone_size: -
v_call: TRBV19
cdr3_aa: CASSMGGDLTEAFF

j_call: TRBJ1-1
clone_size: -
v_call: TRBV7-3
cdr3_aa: CASSLTGGAAGTEAFF

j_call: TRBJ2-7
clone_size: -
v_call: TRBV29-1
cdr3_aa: CSVLAGGTEGEQYF

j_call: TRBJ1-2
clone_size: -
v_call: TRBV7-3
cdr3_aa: CASSLNSGDVYGYTF

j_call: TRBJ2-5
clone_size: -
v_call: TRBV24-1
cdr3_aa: CATSESGREETQYF

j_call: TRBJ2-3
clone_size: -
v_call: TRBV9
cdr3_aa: CASSGDYTQYF

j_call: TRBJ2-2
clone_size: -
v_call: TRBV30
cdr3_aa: CAWSRRGLAGALNTGELFF

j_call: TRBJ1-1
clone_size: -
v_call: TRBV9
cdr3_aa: CASSAGGTGMNTEAFF

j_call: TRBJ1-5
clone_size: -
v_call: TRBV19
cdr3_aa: CASSIAEAYNQPQHF